This T cell receptor beta chain derives from a study of OX40 agonist ivuxolimab in advanced cancers. About the full investigation: Ivuxolimab was a fully human IgG2 agonistic monoclonal antibody targeting the costimulatory receptor OX40 (CD134). Intravenous ivuxolimab was administered to patients every 2 weeks at six dose levels: 0.01, 0.1, 0.3, 1.5, 3 and 10 mg/kg. Of the roughly 53 patients in dose escalation, about 20 had hepatocellular carcinoma, about 15 had melanoma, 9 had renal cell carcinoma and 9 had head and neck cancer. The dose-escalation cohort was roughly 87% male with a mean age of 60 years, ranging from roughly 20 to 80. Prior anti-PD-1, anti-PD-L1 or anti-CTLA-4 therapy was permitted, and checkpoint inhibitors had been received by around 39% of dose-escalation patients. Partial responses occurred in three dose-escalation patients, of whom one had hepatocellular carcinoma and two had cutaneous melanoma. The point of sequencing TCRbeta in the periphery was to test whether ivuxolimab changed TCR sequence diversity and drove clonal T-cell expansion. The paper describes the monotherapy dose-escalation part (N ≈ 50 patients) of the phase I trial of ivuxolimab.

Broad study findings and their caveats: In the 0.1-3.0 mg/kg groups, partial responders had among the lowest normalized peripheral clonal expansion, particularly in CD8+ T cells. Low levels of normalized T-cell clonal expansion were also shown by some nonresponding patients. Clonal expansion of both CD4+ and CD8+ blood T cells was observed from baseline to week 6 at doses 0.1 to 3.0 mg/kg. The antigen specificity of the clonally expanded peripheral T cells was not determined. After ivuxolimab, more expanded clones were found on average in CD8+ T cells than in CD4+ T cells.

Genomic DNA was isolated from the sorted cells so that the TCRbeta CDR3 region could be sequenced. The immunoSEQ Assay was used for sequencing of TCRbeta CDR3 regions. TCRdb limited this immuneACCESS table to in-frame rearrangements with V and J called. A share of clones is missing; checked studies link under half to unresolved V genes, and the rest is unexplained. A total of approximately 69,000 clones appear in this sample, 90% to 95% of them only once. Less than 0.3% of the sample goes to the ten largest clones. Patients with autoimmune disease history or receiving systemic immunosuppression were excluded from the trial. Peripheral blood for TCR sequencing was collected from all dose cohorts at baseline, on cycle 4 day 1, and on cycle 7 day 1. Samples came from an open-label, multicenter, first-in-human phase I dose-escalation trial of ivuxolimab. Adults with locally advanced or metastatic head and neck squamous cell, hepatocellular, melanoma or renal cell carcinoma were enrolled in the trial. Before TCR sequencing, CD4+ T cells and CD8+ T cells from peripheral blood were sorted into separate populations.

Worth noting for this clone: It lacks a known antigen. No clone much larger than this one lies a single base away; base qualities are absent.

A distance of 11 bases separates the germline ends of V and J, which lose 7 bases and 5 bases respectively. Its CDR3 holds 12 amino acids, cysteine through phenylalanine. The read is trimmed to its CDR3 DNA, 36 bases read in frame from base 1. Via the germline V gene, CDR1 is WSHSY and CDR2 SAAADI. The source is an adult with an advanced solid tumor such as melanoma, head and neck, liver or kidney cancer. This specimen consisted of CD4+ or CD8+ T cells sorted from blood, obtained in a trial of the OX40 agonist ivuxolimab. The chain joins TRBV10-2 to TRBJ1-2; the D gene is perhaps TRBD1, from 5 matching bases. The CDR3 protein: CASTDSGYGYTF. The bases read TGCGCCAGCACCGACAGCGGATATGGCTACACCTTC.